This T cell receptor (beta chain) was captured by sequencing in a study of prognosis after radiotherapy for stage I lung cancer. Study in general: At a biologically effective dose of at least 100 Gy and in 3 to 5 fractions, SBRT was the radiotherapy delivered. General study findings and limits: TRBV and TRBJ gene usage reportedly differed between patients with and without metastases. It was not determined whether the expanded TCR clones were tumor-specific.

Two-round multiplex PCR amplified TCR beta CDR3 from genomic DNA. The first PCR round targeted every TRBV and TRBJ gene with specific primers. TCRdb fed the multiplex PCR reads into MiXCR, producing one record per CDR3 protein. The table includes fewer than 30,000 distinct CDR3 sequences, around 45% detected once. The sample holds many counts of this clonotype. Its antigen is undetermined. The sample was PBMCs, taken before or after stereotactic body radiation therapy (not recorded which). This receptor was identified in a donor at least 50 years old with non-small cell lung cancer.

CDR3 amino acids: CASSLTGGLMEQYF. CDR3 nucleotides: TGTGCCAGCAGCCTCACCGGAGGCCTTATGGAGCAGTACTTC. The chain joins TRBV7-9 to TRBJ2-7, with a tentative D call TRBD2 (5 bases). CDR3 size: 14 residues. Germline lookup yields CDR1 SEHNR and CDR2 FQNEAQ (reference sequence). Trimming stripped 5 bases from V and 7 bases from J, with 18 bases between. Complete variable domain (other parts from reference TRBV7-9 and TRBJ2-7): DTGVSQNPRHKITKRGQNVTFRCDPISEHNRLYWYRQTLGQGPEFLTYFQNEAQLEKSRLLSDRFSAERPKGSFSTLEIQRTEQGDSAMYLCASSLTGGLMEQYFGPGTRLTVT.